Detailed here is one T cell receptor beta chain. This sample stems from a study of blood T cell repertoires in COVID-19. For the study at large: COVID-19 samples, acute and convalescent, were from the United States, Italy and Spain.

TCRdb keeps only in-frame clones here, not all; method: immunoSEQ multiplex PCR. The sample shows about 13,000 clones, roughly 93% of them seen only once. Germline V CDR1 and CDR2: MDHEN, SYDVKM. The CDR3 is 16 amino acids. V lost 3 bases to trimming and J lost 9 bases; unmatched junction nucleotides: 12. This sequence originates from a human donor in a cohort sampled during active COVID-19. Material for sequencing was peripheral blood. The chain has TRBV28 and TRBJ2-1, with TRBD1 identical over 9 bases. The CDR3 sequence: CASSLLPTGGQGEQFF. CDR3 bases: TGTGCCAGCAGTTTGTTACCGACAGGGGGGCAGGGTGAGCAGTTCTTC.